This TCR beta chain was identified in a study of shared clonotypes between healthy human individuals. Details on this clone: Its antigen remains unidentified.

Findings and limits, study-wide: Generally, naive subsets came out with larger estimated richness than memory subsets.

Assay used: immunoSEQ multiplex PCR; TCRdb lists only in-frame clones, some missing. The sample holds roughly 1.5 million clones, around 98% seen once. Germline V gives CDR1 LNHDA, CDR2 SQIVND (reference sequence). Trimming removed 6 bases at V and 4 bases at J, with 14 bases between. The CDR3 covers 14 residues. V is TRBV19 and J is TRBJ2-3; D is possibly TRBD1 or TRBD2 (5 bases each). The sequenced sample consisted of naive CD4+ T cells sorted from blood. Subset meaning: CD45RA+ positively selected. The clonotype was recovered from a man between 25 and 39 years old in good health. CDR3 loop: CASSPIRGPDTQYF. For the CDR3, the DNA is TGTGCCAGTAGCCCCATAAGGGGACCAGATACGCAGTATTTT.